The 20 T cell receptor beta chains listed next were all sequenced from one sample in a study of T cells expressing NK-cell markers. From its re-call of the 5' RACE reads, TCRdb lists each CDR3 protein once, without DNA. The sample has about 460,000 distinct CDR3 sequences. The sample was blood T cells: a sorted CD56 or NKG2C T cell subset, CD4+ or CD8+ T cells, or bulk PBMC T cells (not recorded which). The origin of the receptors is a woman aged 50 to 60 in good health.

This chain uses TRBV19 with TRBJ2-5; there is no DNA to check the TCRdb D call of TRBD1. The CDR3 covers 12 residues. CDR1 is LNHDA and CDR2 is SQIVND in the germline V gene (reference sequence). CDR3 protein: CASSLPGETQYF.

The CDR3 region is CSAPLPVNEQFF. The rearrangement links TRBV20-1 to TRBJ2-1; the D call of TRBD1 rests on TCRdb alone, since no DNA is present to check it. Germline CDR1 is DFQATT and CDR2 is SNEGSKA (reference sequence). The CDR3 sequence is 12 residues long.

V is TRBV11-3 and J is TRBJ2-1; the D call from TCRdb, TRBD2, cannot be confirmed without DNA. Germline CDR1 reads SGHNT; CDR2 reads YENEEA. The CDR3 has 17 residues. CDR3: CASSLVAGVDSYNEQFF.

This sequence joins TRBV9 and TRBJ1-4; TCRdb lists TRBD1, though no DNA is available to test this call. The CDR3 has 16 amino acids. CDR1 and CDR2 from the germline V gene are SGDLS and YYNGEE. CDR3 sequence: CASSVAWRQGGEKLFF.

V usage is TRBV25-1 and J usage is TRBJ2-5; TCRdb indicates TRBD2, and absent DNA this call remains unverified. Germline assignment: CDR1 MGHDK and CDR2 SYGVNS. This CDR3 has 15 residues. CDR3: CASSEKLGLQQTQYF.

The V gene is TRBV4-1, the J gene TRBJ2-2. Looked up from germline, CDR1 is MGHRA and CDR2 is YSYEKL. The CDR3 contains 13 residues. The CDR3 sequence: CASSPIGTGELFF.

The chain is built from TRBV6-6 and TRBJ1-1; with no DNA, the TCRdb D assignment of TRBD1 cannot be verified. The length of the CDR3 is 13 residues. CDR1 MNHNY and CDR2 SVGAGI come from the germline V gene (reference sequence). The CDR3 spells CASKRGGGTEAFF.

The V call is TRBV24-1, the J call TRBJ2-1. The CDR3 runs 13 residues. The germline gives CDR1 KGHDR, CDR2 SFDVKD. CDR3 loop: CATSDSLGNEQFF.

The V call is TRBV18, the J call TRBJ2-5; TCRdb names TRBD2, which stays unverified in the absence of DNA. The CDR3 covers 14 residues. Per germline, CDR1 KGHSH and CDR2 LQKENI. CDR3 region: CASSPPSEGETQYF.

The V gene is TRBV9, the J gene TRBJ2-1; TCRdb reports TRBD2, a call that lacks DNA to check it against. The CDR3 extends over 18 amino acids. CDR1 and CDR2 (germline): SGDLS, YYNGEE. Here the CDR3 reads CASSVGAGGSSAHNEQFF. Looking up the rest from reference TRBV9 and TRBJ2-1 gives the full variable domain: DSGVTQTPKHLITATGQRVTLRCSPRSGDLSVYWYQQSLDQGLQFLIQYYNGEERAKGNILERFSAQQFPDLHSELNLSSLELGDSALYFCASSVGAGGSSAHNEQFFGPGTRLTVL.

The rearrangement uses TRBV10-3 and TRBJ2-1. The CDR3 is 15 residues long. The germline V gene encodes CDR1 ENHRY and CDR2 SYGVKD. This chain's CDR3 is CAISEGSINGYEQFF.

This chain connects TRBV6-1 to TRBJ1-1. This CDR3 region has 15 residues. The germline gives CDR1 MNHNS, CDR2 SASEGT. The CDR3 sequence is CASSERERMNTEAFF.

The chain has TRBV2 and TRBJ2-2; TCRdb indicates TRBD2, and absent DNA this call remains unverified. The CDR3 sequence is 14 residues long. Germline lookup yields CDR1 SNHLY and CDR2 FYNNEI. The CDR3 loop reads CASTPLAVTGELFF.

The chain has TRBV27 and TRBJ2-2; the TCRdb call, TRBD1, lacks DNA for checking. The CDR3 has 15 amino acids. The germline V gene encodes CDR1 MNHEY and CDR2 SMNVEV (reference sequence). This CDR3 is CASSLETGRTGELFF.

CDR3 residues: CASGKPGLAGGEQFF. This chain connects TRBV19 to TRBJ2-1; TCRdb names TRBD2, which stays unverified in the absence of DNA. This CDR3 has 15 residues. Per the germline V gene, CDR1 is LNHDA and CDR2 is SQIVND (reference sequence).

The rearrangement joins TRBV5-1 to TRBJ2-7. In germline, CDR1 is SGHRS, CDR2 YFSETQ. CDR3 length equals 12 residues. This CDR3 is CASSLGKGEQYF.

The rearrangement uses TRBV3-1 and TRBJ2-5; absent DNA, TCRdb's TRBD1 call cannot be checked. Germline assignment: CDR1 LGHDT and CDR2 YNNKEL (reference sequence). The CDR3 runs 15 residues. The CDR3 sequence is CASSQDPPKQETQYF.

The genes are TRBV19 and TRBJ1-6; checking the TCRdb D call of TRBD1 is not possible without DNA. This CDR3 contains 14 residues. Per germline, CDR1 LNHDA and CDR2 SQIVND (reference sequence). CDR3 amino acids: CASSSTGANSPLHF.

This chain uses TRBV25-1 with TRBJ1-5. CDR1 and CDR2 from the germline V gene are MGHDK and SYGVNS. CDR3 length equals 14 residues. The CDR3 spells CASSESGGNQPQHF.

This chain uses TRBV29-1 with TRBJ1-2. CDR1 is SQVTM, CDR2 ANQGSEA, per germline. The CDR3 is 13 residues long. CDR3 residues: CSVDTRYFYGYTF. Based on the CDR3 plus reference TRBV29-1 and TRBJ1-2, the full variable domain is SAVISQKPSRDICQRGTSLTIQCQVDSQVTMMFWYRQQPGQSLTLIATANQGSEATYESGFVIDKFPISRPNLTFSTLTVSNMSPEDSSIYLCSVDTRYFYGYTFGSGTRLTVV.